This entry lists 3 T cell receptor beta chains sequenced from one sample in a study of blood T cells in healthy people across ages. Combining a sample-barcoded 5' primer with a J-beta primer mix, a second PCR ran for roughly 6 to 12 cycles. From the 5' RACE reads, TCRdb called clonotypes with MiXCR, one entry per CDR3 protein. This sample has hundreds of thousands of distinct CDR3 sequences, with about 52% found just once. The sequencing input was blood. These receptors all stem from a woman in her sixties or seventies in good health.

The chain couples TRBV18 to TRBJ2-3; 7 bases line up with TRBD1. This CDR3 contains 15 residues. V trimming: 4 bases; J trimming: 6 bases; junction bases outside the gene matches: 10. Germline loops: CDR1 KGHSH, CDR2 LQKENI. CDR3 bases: TGTGCCAGCTCACTTGGTTTTGACAGGGTGGATACGCAGTATTTT. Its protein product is CASSLGFDRVDTQYF.

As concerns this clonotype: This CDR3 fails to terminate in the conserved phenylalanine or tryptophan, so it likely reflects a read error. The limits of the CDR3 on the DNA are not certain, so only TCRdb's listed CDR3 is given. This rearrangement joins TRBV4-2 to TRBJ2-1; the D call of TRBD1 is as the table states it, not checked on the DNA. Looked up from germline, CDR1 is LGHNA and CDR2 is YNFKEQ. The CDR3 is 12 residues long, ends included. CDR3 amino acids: CASSQDRPGQVV.

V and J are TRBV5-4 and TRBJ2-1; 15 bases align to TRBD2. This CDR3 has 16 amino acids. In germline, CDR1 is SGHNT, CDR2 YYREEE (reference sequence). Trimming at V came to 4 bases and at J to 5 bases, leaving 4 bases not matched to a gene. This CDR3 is CASSPGLAGGDNEQFF. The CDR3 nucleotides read TGTGCCAGCAGCCCAGGACTAGCGGGAGGGGACAATGAGCAGTTCTTC.